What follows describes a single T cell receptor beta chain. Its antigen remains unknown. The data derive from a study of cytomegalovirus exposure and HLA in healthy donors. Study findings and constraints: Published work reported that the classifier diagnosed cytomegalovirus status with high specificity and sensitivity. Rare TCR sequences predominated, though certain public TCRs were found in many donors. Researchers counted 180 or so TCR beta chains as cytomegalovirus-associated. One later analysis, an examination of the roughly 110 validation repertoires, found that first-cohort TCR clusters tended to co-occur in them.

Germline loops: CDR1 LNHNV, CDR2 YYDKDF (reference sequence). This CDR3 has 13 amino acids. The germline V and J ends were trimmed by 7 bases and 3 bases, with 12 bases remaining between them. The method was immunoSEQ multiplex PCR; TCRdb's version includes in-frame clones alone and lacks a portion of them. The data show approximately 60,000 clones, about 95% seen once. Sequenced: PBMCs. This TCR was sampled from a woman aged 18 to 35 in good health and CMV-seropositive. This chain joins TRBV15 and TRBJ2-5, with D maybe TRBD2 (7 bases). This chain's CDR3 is CATTRGGEETQYF. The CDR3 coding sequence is TGTGCCACCACTAGGGGGGGAGAAGAGACCCAGTACTTC.